A selection of T cell receptor beta chains follows, all from one sample in a study of cytomegalovirus exposure and HLA in healthy donors. The repertoire was sequenced with immunoSEQ multiplex PCR; TCRdb's copy has only in-frame clones and lacks some. This sample yields nearly 100,000 clones, of which approximately 76% are seen a single time; 15% to 20% belongs to the top ten. The specimen sequenced was PBMCs. All receptors come from a woman in her fifties or sixties in good health and CMV-seropositive. Each CDR3 is given with its conserved first and last residue. The D gene is left open where the match is weak. Not every row has a clone size; where given, it reads once, few, many or a size class.

d_gene	j_gene	v_gene	abundance	CDR3nt	CDR3aa
-	TRBJ1-5	TRBV4-1	-	TGCGCCAGCAGCCAAGAGGAAGGGGGCAATCAGCCCCAGCATTTT	CASSQEEGGNQPQHF
-	TRBJ2-2	TRBV7-8	-	TGTGCCAGCACCCTCGGGGGACCCACCGGGGAGCTGTTTTTT	CASTLGGPTGELFF
-	TRBJ1-1	TRBV7-2	few	TGTGCCAGCAGCCTACTGTTGAAGCTTTTCTTT	CASSLLLKLFF
TRBD2	TRBJ2-4	TRBV7-3	-	TGTGCCAGCAGCTCCCTCTTAGCGGGAGCCAAAAACATTCAGTACTTC	CASSSLLAGAKNIQYF
-	TRBJ1-3	TRBV6-5	-	TGTGCCAGCAGTGGGGAGCTGGGAACTGGAAACACCATATATTTT	CASSGELGTGNTIYF
-	TRBJ2-1	TRBV5-1	-	TGCGCCAGCGGCTCGGGAGGGGGCTTGTCCTACAATGAGCAGTTCTTC	CASGSGGGLSYNEQFF
TRBD2	TRBJ2-1	TRBV7-8	-	TGTGCCAGCAGCTTAGAGGCAGAAACTAGCGGGAGGGCCCCCAATGAGCAGTTCTTC	CASSLEAETSGRAPNEQFF
-	TRBJ2-7	TRBV27	once	TGTGCCAGCAGTTTACTCCCGACGGGAACCTACGAGCAGTACTTC	CASSLLPTGTYEQYF
-	TRBJ2-5	TRBV5-6	-	TGTGCCAGCAGCTTGTCTGGGAGAAGTGAATTGGAGACCCAGTACTTC	CASSLSGRSELETQYF
TRBD2	TRBJ2-5	TRBV7-2	-	TGTGCCAGCAGCCCCGGGACTAGCGGTCAAGAGACCCAGTACTTC	CASSPGTSGQETQYF
-	TRBJ1-2	TRBV6-5	-	TGTGCCAGCAACCTACAGGACCCCGCTTACTATGGCTACACCTTC	CASNLQDPAYYGYTF
TRBD1	TRBJ2-7	TRBV4-1	-	TGCGCCAGCAGCCGGGGACAGTACTACGAGCAGTACTTC	CASSRGQYYEQYF
TRBD1	TRBJ2-1	TRBV10-1	once	TGCGCCAGCAGTAGCCACAGGGGCAATGAGCAGTTCTTC	CASSSHRGNEQFF
-	TRBJ1-5	TRBV19	-	TGTGCCAGTAGTACCCTGGACAGAGGACCCAATCAGCCCCAGCATTTT	CASSTLDRGPNQPQHF
-	TRBJ2-3	TRBV15	-	TGTGCCACCAGCAGAGAGAGGGCAGATACGCAGTATTTT	CATSRERADTQYF
-	TRBJ1-5	TRBV6-5	-	TGTGCCAGCAACCAACGGGGGCAGCCCCAGCATTTT	CASNQRGQPQHF
TRBD1	TRBJ1-2	TRBV7-9	few	TGTGCCAGCAGCCCCGGACAGGGCCAAGGCTACACCTTC	CASSPGQGQGYTF
-	TRBJ2-3	TRBV5-4	-	TGTGCCAGCAGTTTGGAATCTCCCGGAGGTATGGGTAGCACAGATACGCAGTATTTT	CASSLESPGGMGSTDTQYF
-	TRBJ1-1	TRBV14	few	TGTGCCAGCAGCCAAAGTCTGGGGCGCGGGGACACTGAAGCTTTCTTT	CASSQSLGRGDTEAFF
-	TRBJ2-7	TRBV5-6	-	TGTGCCAGCAGCGAAAGGGGTTCCTACGAGCAGTACTTC	CASSERGSYEQYF
TRBD2	TRBJ2-5	TRBV25-1	-	TGTGCCAGCAGGCGGGGGACGAGCGGGAGGCGGGGAGAGACCCAGTACTTC	CASRRGTSGRRGETQYF
-	TRBJ2-3	TRBV5-6	-	TGTGCCAGCACCAGACCGACAGTCACAGATACGCAGTATTTT	CASTRPTVTDTQYF
TRBD2	TRBJ2-1	TRBV5-4	-	TGTGCCAGCAGCATTAGCGGGTCCTCCTACAATGAGCAGTTCTTC	CASSISGSSYNEQFF
TRBD2	TRBJ2-1	TRBV30	-	TGTGCCTGGATAGGACTAGCGGGCCTCGAGCAGTTCTTC	CAWIGLAGLEQFF
-	TRBJ1-2	TRBV20-1	-	TGCAGTGCTAGCAGGGGAAATGGCTACACCTTC	CSASRGNGYTF
-	TRBJ1-3	TRBV6-1	-	TGTGCCAGCAGTGAAAAGGCGGGCTTTAGCTCTGGAAACACCATATATTTT	CASSEKAGFSSGNTIYF
-	TRBJ1-5	TRBV2	-	TGTGCCAGCAGTCTAGGACGGGGGAAGCATAGGCCCCAGCATTTT	CASSLGRGKHRPQHF
TRBD1	TRBJ1-5	TRBV11-3	-	TGTGCCAGCAGCTTTGGACAGGGGGATCAGCCCCAGCATTTT	CASSFGQGDQPQHF
-	TRBJ1-6	TRBV7-7	-	TGTGCTAGCAGCTTAGGGGGAGATTCACCCCTCCACTTT	CASSLGGDSPLHF
-	TRBJ2-3	TRBV30	-	TGTGCCTGGAGTTTATCCGCGGATACGCAGTATTTT	CAWSLSADTQYF
TRBD2	TRBJ2-3	TRBV10-3	few	TGTGCCATCAGCGACGTCCCAAAGCGGGGGAGGGGCACAGATACGCAGTATTTT	CAISDVPKRGRGTDTQYF
-	TRBJ1-1	TRBV5-6	-	TGTGCCAGCAGCTTGACAACGAACACTGAAGCTTTCTTT	CASSLTTNTEAFF
-	TRBJ2-2	TRBV11-1	-	TGTGCCAGCAGACTCAGACTTACCGGGGAGCTGTTTTTT	CASRLRLTGELFF
TRBD2	TRBJ2-2	TRBV19	-	TGTGCCAGTATTATAGCAGCGGGAGTAGCCGGGGAGCTGTTTTTT	CASIIAAGVAGELFF
TRBD1	TRBJ2-6	TRBV4-2	-	TGTGCCAGCAGCCAAGAGGGGACAGGGAATGGGGCCAACGTCCTGACTTTC	CASSQEGTGNGANVLTF
-	TRBJ2-7	TRBV7-9	-	TGTGCCAGCAGCCCAGGTACTAGAACCTACGAGCAGTACTTC	CASSPGTRTYEQYF
TRBD2	TRBJ2-7	TRBV5-4	-	TGTGCCAGCGCACCGGGGGGGGCCTCCTCCTACGAGCAGTACTTC	CASAPGGASSYEQYF
-	TRBJ2-2	TRBV4-1	-	TGCGCCAGCAGCTTCCAGGGTTCCGCCGGGGAGCTGTTTTTT	CASSFQGSAGELFF
-	TRBJ1-1	TRBV19	-	TGTGCCAGTAGTATATACCGGGGAGCCTCAACTGAAGCTTTCTTT	CASSIYRGASTEAFF
TRBD1	TRBJ2-3	TRBV6-1	few	TGTGCCAGCACTTTGACAGGGGAGAAGGATACGCAGTATTTT	CASTLTGEKDTQYF
-	TRBJ2-5	TRBV5-4	-	TGTGCCAGCAGCGCCGGCTTGAGGACAACCGGGGAGACCCAGTACTTC	CASSAGLRTTGETQYF
TRBD1	TRBJ2-7	TRBV9	-	TGTGCCAGCACGACAGGGGTCAGCTCCTACGAGCAGTACTTC	CASTTGVSSYEQYF
-	TRBJ1-3	TRBV7-5	-	TGTGCCAGAAGCAGCCCGAGGGGAAACACCATATATTTT	CARSSPRGNTIYF
TRBD1	TRBJ1-5	TRBV7-6	-	TGTGCCAGCAGCCTCGAGACAGGGATGAGCAATCAGCCCCAGCATTTT	CASSLETGMSNQPQHF
-	TRBJ2-1	TRBV15	-	TGTGCCACCAGCAGAGTACTAGAGAACAATGAGCAGTTCTTC	CATSRVLENNEQFF
-	TRBJ2-5	TRBV4-2	-	TGTGCCAGCAGCCAAGGTAAACAAGAGACCCAGTACTTC	CASSQGKQETQYF